This record concerns one T cell receptor beta chain sequence. The entry originates in a study of control samples from healthy donors and cancer patients. Germline V lookup: CDR1 SGHAT, CDR2 FQDESV (reference sequence). V lost 3 bases and J lost 5; bases outside the gene matches: 7. The CDR3 is 15 residues long. Sequenced by immunoSEQ multiplex PCR; TCRdb stores in-frame clones only, minus some. The sample shows some 130,000 clones, 90% of them seen only once. The chain employs TRBV11-1 and TRBJ2-3; 8 bases align to TRBD2. Sequencing used blood. This clonotype was obtained from a man aged 40-55 years in good health. CDR3 protein: CASSFNGGAGDTQYF. For the CDR3, the DNA is TGTGCCAGCAGCTTTAACGGGGGGGCCGGAGATACGCAGTATTTT.